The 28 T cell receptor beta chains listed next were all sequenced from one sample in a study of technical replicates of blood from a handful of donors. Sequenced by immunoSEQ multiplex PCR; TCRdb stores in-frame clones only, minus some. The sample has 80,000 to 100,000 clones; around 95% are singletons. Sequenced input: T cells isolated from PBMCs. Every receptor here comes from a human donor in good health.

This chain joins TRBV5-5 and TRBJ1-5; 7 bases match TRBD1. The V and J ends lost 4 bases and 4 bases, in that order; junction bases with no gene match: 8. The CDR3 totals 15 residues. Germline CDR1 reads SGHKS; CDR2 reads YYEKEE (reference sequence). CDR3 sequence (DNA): TGTGCCAGCAGCACAGAGGACAGGAAAAATCAGCCCCAGCATTTT. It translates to CASSTEDRKNQPQHF.

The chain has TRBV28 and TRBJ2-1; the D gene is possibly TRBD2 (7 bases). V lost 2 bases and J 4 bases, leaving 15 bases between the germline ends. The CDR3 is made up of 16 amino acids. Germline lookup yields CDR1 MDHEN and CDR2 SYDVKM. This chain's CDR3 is CASSLNNGGPYNEQFF. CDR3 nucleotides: TGTGCCAGCAGTTTAAACAACGGGGGGCCGTACAATGAGCAGTTCTTC.

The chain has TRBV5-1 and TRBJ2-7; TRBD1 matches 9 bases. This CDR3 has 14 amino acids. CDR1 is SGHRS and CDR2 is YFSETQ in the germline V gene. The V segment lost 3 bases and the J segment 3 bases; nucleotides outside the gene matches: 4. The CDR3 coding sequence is TGCGCCAGCAGCTGGACAGGGGCAGGCTACGAGCAGTACTTC. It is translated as CASSWTGAGYEQYF.

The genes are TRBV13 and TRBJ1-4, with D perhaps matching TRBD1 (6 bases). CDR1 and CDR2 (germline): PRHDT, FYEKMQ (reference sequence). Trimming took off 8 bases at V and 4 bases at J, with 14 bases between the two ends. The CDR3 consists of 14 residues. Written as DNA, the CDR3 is TGTGCCAGCCGCAGTACAGGGATTAATGAAAAACTGTTTTTT. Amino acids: CASRSTGINEKLFF.

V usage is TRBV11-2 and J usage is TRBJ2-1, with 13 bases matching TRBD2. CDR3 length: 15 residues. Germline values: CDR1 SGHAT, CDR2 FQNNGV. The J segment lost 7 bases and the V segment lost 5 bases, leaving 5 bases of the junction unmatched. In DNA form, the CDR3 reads TGTGCCAGCAGCCAGGGACTAGCGGGGAGTAATGAGCAGTTCTTC. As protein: CASSQGLAGSNEQFF.

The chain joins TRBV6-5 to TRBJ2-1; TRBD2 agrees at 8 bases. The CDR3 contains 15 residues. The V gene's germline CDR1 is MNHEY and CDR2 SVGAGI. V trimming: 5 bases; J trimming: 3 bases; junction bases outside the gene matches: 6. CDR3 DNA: TGTGCCAGCAGTAGATCCGGGACTAGCTACAATGAGCAGTTCTTC. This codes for CASSRSGTSYNEQFF.

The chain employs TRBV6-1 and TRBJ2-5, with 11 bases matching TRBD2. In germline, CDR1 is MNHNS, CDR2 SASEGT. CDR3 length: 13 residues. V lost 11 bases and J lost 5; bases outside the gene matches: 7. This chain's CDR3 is CAGRLAGRETQYF. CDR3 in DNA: TGTGCCGGTAGACTAGCGGGGAGGGAGACCCAGTACTTC.

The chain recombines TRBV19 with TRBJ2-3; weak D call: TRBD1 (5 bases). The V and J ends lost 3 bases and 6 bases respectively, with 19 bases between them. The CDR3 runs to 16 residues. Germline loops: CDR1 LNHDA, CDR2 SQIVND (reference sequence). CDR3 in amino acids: CASSISGQGFWDTQYF. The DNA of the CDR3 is TGTGCCAGTAGTATCTCTGGACAAGGATTTTGGGATACGCAGTATTTT.

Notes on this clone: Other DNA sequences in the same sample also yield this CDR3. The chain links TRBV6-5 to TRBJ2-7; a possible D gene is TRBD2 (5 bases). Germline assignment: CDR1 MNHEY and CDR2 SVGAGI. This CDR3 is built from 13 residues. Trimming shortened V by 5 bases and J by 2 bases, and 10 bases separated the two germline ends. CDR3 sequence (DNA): TGTGCCAGCAGTCCAGGACTCACCTACGAGCAGTACTTC. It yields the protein CASSPGLTYEQYF.

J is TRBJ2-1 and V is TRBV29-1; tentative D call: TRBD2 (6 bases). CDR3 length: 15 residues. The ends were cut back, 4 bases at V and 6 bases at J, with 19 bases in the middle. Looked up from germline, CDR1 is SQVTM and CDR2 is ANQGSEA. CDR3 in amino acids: CSVGGTPRGGNEQFF. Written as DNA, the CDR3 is TGCAGCGTTGGCGGGACTCCTCGTGGGGGCAATGAGCAGTTCTTC.

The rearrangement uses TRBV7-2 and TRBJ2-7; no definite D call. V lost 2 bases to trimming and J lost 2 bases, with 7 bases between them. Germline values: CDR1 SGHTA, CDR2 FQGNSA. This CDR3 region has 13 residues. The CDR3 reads CASSLSSTYEQYF. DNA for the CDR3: TGTGCCAGCAGCTTATCATCCACCTACGAGCAGTACTTC.

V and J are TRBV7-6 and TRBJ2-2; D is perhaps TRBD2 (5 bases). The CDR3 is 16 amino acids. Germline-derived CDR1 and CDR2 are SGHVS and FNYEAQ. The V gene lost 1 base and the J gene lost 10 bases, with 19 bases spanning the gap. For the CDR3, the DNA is TGTGCCAGCAGCTTAGGAACGTCCCCGGGGTTCGTGGAGCTGTTTTTT. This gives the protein CASSLGTSPGFVELFF.

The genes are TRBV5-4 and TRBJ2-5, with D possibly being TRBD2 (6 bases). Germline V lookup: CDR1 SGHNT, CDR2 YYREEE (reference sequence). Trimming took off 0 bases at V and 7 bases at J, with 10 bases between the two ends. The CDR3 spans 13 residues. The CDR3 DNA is TGTGCCAGCAGCTTGGCACCCGGGGGGACCCAGTACTTC. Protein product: CASSLAPGGTQYF. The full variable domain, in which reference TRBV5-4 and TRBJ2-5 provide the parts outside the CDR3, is ETGVTQSPTHLIKTRGQQVTLRCSSQSGHNTVSWYQQALGQGPQFIFQYYREEENGRGNFPPRFSGLQFPNYSSELNVNALELDDSALYLCASSLAPGGTQYFGPGTRLLVL.

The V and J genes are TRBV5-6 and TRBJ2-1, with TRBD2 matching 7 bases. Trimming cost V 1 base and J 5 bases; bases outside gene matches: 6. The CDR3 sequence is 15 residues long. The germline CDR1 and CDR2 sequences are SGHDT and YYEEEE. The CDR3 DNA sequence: TGTGCCAGCAGCTTGAAATCGGGGACTAACAATGAGCAGTTCTTC. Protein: CASSLKSGTNNEQFF.

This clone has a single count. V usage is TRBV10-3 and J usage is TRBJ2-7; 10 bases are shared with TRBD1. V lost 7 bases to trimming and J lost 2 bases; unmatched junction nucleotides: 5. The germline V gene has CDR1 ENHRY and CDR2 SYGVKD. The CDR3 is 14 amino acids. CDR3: CAITPGQGTYEQYF. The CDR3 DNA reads TGTGCCATCACCCCGGGACAGGGGACCTACGAGCAGTACTTC.

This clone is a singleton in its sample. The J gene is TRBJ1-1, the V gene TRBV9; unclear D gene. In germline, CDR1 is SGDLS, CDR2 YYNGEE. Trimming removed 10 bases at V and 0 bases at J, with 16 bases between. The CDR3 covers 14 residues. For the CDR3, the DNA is TGTGCCCCTCAGCGAGCCGACCTGAACACTGAAGCTTTCTTT. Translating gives CAPQRADLNTEAFF.

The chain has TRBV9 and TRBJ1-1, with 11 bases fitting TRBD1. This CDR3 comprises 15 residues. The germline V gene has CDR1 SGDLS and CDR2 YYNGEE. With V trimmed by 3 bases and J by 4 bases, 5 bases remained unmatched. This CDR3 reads CASSATGTGGTEAFF. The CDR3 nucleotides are TGTGCCAGCAGCGCGACCGGGACAGGGGGCACTGAAGCTTTCTTT.

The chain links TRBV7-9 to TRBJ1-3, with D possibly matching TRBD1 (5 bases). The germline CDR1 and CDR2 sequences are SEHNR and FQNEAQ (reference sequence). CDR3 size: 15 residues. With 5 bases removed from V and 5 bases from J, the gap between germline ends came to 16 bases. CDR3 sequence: CASSTSREDRNTIYF. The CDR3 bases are TGTGCCAGCAGCACTTCCAGGGAGGATCGAAACACCATATATTTT.

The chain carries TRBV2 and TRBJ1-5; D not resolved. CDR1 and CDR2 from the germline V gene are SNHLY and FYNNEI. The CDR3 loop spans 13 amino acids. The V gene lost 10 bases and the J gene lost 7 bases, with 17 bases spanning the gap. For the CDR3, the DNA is TGTGCCACCAAAGAGGCGGCGGGACAGCCCCAGCATTTT. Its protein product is CATKEAAGQPQHF.

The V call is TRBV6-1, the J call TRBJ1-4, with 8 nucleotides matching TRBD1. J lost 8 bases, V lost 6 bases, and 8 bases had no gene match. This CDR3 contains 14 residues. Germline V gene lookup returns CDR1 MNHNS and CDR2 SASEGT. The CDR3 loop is CASRKPGGAEKLFF. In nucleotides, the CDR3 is TGTGCCAGCAGAAAACCAGGGGGCGCGGAAAAACTGTTTTTT.

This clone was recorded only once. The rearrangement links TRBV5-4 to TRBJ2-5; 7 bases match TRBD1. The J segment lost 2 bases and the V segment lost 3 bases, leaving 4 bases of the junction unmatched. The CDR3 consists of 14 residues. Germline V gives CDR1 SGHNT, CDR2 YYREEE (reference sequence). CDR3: CASSSGTAQETQYF. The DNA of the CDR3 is TGTGCCAGCAGCTCCGGGACAGCGCAAGAGACCCAGTACTTC.

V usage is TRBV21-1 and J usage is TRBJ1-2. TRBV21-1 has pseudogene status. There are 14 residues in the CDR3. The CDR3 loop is CASSPRGGARGYTF. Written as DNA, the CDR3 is TGTGCCAGCAGCCCCCGAGGGGGGGCGCGAGGCTACACCTTC.

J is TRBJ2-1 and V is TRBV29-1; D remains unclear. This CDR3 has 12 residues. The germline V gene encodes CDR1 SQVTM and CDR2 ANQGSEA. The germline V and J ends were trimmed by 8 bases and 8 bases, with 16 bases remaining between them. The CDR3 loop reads CSHVGLRDEQFF. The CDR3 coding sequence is TGCAGCCATGTAGGTCTCCGGGATGAGCAGTTCTTC.

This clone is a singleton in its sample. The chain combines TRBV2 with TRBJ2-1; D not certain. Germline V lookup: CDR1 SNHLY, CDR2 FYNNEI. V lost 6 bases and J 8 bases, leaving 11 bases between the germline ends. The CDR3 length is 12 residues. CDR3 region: CASSAKIDEQFF. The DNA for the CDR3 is TGTGCCAGCAGCGCAAAGATAGATGAGCAGTTCTTC.

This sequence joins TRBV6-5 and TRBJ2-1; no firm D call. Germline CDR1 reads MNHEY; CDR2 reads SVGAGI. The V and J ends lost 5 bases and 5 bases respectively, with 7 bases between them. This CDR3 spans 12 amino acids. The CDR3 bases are TGTGCCAGCAGTCGAACAGACAATGAGCAGTTCTTC. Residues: CASSRTDNEQFF.

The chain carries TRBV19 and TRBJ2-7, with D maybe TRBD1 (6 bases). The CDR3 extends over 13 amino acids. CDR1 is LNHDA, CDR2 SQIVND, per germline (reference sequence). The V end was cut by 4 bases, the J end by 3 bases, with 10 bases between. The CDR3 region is CASSRTENYEQYF. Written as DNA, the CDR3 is TGTGCCAGTAGTAGGACAGAAAACTACGAGCAGTACTTC.

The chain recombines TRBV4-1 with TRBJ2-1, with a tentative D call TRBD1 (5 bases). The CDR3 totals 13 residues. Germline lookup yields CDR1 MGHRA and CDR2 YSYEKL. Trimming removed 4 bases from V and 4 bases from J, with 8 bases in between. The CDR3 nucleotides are TGCGCCAGCAGCCCACAGGATTACAATGAGCAGTTCTTC. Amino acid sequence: CASSPQDYNEQFF.

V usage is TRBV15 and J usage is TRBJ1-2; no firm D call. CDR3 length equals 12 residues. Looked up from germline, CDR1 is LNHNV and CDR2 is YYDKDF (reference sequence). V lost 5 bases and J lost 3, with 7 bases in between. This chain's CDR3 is CATSADYYGYTF. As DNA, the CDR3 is TGTGCCACCAGCGCTGACTACTATGGCTACACCTTC.